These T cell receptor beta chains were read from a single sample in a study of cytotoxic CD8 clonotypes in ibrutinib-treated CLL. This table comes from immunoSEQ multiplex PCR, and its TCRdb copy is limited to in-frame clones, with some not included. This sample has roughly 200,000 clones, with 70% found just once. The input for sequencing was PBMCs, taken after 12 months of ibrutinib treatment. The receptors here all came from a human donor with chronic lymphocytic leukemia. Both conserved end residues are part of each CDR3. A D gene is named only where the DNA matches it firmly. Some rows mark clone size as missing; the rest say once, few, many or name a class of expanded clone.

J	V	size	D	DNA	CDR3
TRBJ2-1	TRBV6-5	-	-	TGTGCCAGCAGCCTATTCCAAAGCTCCTACAATGAGCAGTTCTTC	CASSLFQSSYNEQFF
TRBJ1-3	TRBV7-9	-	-	TGTGCCAGCAGCTTCATGTCAGGGGCTGGAAACACCATATATTTT	CASSFMSGAGNTIYF
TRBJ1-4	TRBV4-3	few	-	TGCGCCAGCAAGCAGGGTACAACTAATGAAAAACTGTTTTTT	CASKQGTTNEKLFF
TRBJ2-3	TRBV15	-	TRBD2	TGTGCCACCAGCAGAGCCCTAGCGGGATACACAGATACGCAGTATTTT	CATSRALAGYTDTQYF
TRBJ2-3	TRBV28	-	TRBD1	TGTGCCAGCAGAGAGCAGGGGGCTCGGGATACGCAGTATTTT	CASREQGARDTQYF
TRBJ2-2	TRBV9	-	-	TGTGCCAGCAGCGCTACCATACAAAGCGCCGGGGAGCTGTTTTTT	CASSATIQSAGELFF
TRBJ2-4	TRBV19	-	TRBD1	TGTGCCAGTAGTAGATCAGGGGGCCAAATAGCCAAAAACATTCAGTACTTC	CASSRSGGQIAKNIQYF
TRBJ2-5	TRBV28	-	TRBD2	TGTGCCAGCAGGGGGACTAGCTTAGCCCAGTACTTC	CASRGTSLAQYF
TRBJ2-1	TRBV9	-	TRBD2	TGTGCCAGCAGCGACCCGACACTTAGCGGGAGTTTCAACAATGAGCAGTTCTTC	CASSDPTLSGSFNNEQFF
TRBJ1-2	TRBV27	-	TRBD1	TGTGCCAGCAGCTTTAGAGGACAGGGTGCTGGAGGCTACACCTTC	CASSFRGQGAGGYTF
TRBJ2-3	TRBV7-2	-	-	TGTGCCAGCAGCTCCCCGGGGGCTTTCCAGGAAGATACGCAGTATTTT	CASSSPGAFQEDTQYF
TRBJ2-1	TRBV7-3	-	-	TGTGCCAGCAGCCAACATGGGACTTTTGAGCAGTTCTTC	CASSQHGTFEQFF
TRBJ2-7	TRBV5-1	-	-	TGCGCCAGCAGCTTGGGACAGGCTACCTCCTACGAGCAGTACTTC	CASSLGQATSYEQYF
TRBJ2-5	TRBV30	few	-	TGTGCCTGGAGTGTAAGCGCAGGGGCAGAGACCCAGTACTTC	CAWSVSAGAETQYF
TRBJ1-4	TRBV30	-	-	TGTGCCTGGAACTCCAGGGAAAGGACTAATGAAAAACTGTTTTTT	CAWNSRERTNEKLFF
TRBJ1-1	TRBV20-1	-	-	TGCAGTGTCAGAGGTCACACCGACACCATTTTT	CSVRGHTDTIF
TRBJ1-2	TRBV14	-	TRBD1	TGTGCCAGCAGCCAAGCCCGCGGGACAGTCAGGGGCTACACCTTC	CASSQARGTVRGYTF
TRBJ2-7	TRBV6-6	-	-	TGTGCCATTCAGTCCAGTAACTCCTACGAGCAGTACTTC	CAIQSSNSYEQYF
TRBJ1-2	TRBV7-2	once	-	TGTGCCAGCAGCTTAAGTGCCGGACAGCTCTATGGCTACACCTTC	CASSLSAGQLYGYTF
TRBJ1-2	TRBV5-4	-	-	TGTGCCACCGAAGCGGGGGTCGGTAACTATGGCTACACCTTC	CATEAGVGNYGYTF
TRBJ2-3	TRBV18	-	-	TGTGCCAGCTCCCTATACCCCAGAGATACGCAGTATTTT	CASSLYPRDTQYF
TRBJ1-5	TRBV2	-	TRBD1	TGTGCCAGCAGTGAAAGGTCAGGGGGCGGCAATCAGCCCCAGCATTTT	CASSERSGGGNQPQHF
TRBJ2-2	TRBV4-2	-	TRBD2	TGTGCCAGCAGCATAAGGGGTAGCGGGAGTGTCGGGGAGCTGTTTTTT	CASSIRGSGSVGELFF
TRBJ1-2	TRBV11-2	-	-	TGTGCCAGCAGCCTCGGGACCGCAGCCCCTGGCTACACCTTC	CASSLGTAAPGYTF
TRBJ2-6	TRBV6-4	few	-	TGTGCCAGCAGTGACCGGGCAGGGGGGAGCTCTGGGGCCAACGTCCTGACTTTC	CASSDRAGGSSGANVLTF
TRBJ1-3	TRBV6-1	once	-	TGTGCCAGCAGTGTCATGCAGCCCAGATACTCTGGAAACACCATATATTTT	CASSVMQPRYSGNTIYF
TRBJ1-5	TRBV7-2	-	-	TGTGCCAGCAGCTTATCGCGAAATCAGCCCCAGCATTTT	CASSLSRNQPQHF
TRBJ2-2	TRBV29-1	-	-	TGCAGCGCAAATCACAGTCCCGGGGAGCTGTTTTTT	CSANHSPGELFF
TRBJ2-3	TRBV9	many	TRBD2	TGTGCCAGCAGCGTAGAAGGCGGGAGGGATTACTCGGATACGCAGTATTTT	CASSVEGGRDYSDTQYF
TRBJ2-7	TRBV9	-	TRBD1	TGTGCCAGCAGCGTAGGGTATAGGACAGGGGGCTCGGGGGAGCAGTACTTC	CASSVGYRTGGSGEQYF
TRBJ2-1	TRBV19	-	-	TGTGCCAGTCTTCCACAACCTCGACTCTCCTACAATGAGCAGTTCTTC	CASLPQPRLSYNEQFF
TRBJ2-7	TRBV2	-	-	TGTGCCAGCCCCCCCTTGAGCTCCTACGAGCAGTACTTC	CASPPLSSYEQYF
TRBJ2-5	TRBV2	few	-	TGTGCCAGCAGTGAAGAGGGCCCGTGGACCCAGTACTTC	CASSEEGPWTQYF
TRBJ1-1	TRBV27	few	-	TGTGCCAGCAGTTTATCCCCGGCAGGGGAAGCTTTCTTT	CASSLSPAGEAFF
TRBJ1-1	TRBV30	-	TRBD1	TGTGCCTGGAGTCCAACGACAGGGAGTTCCACTGAAGCTTTCTTT	CAWSPTTGSSTEAFF
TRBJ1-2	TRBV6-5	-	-	TGTGCCAGCAGTTACCAGGGGAACTATGGCTACACCTTC	CASSYQGNYGYTF
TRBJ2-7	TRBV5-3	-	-	TGTGCCAGAAGCTCCGAGGACAGACCCGCTCGGTTCTACGAGCAGTACTTC	CARSSEDRPARFYEQYF
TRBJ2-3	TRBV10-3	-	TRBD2	TGTGCCATCAGTGATGGACTAGCGGGAGGGCCGACAGATACGCAGTATTTT	CAISDGLAGGPTDTQYF
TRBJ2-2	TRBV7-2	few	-	TGTGCCAGCAACTTCCGGGACCTCAGTGGGCTGTTTTTT	CASNFRDLSGLFF
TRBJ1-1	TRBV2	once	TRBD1	TGTGCCAGCACTCGACAGGGGATCAACACTGAAGCTTTCTTT	CASTRQGINTEAFF
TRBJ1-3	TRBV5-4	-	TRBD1	TGTGCCAGCAGTCCGGACAGGTCGACTGGAAACACCATATATTTT	CASSPDRSTGNTIYF
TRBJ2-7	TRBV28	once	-	TGTGCCAGCGGGGGTCGCGAGCAGTACTTC	CASGGREQYF
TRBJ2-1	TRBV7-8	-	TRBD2	TGTGCCAGCAGCGCCGGACTAGCGGGCTCGACCTACAATGAGCAGTTCTTC	CASSAGLAGSTYNEQFF
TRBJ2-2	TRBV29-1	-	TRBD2	TGCAGCGTCCTCGGCGGGGGCACCGGGGAGCTGTTTTTT	CSVLGGGTGELFF
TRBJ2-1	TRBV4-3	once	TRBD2	TGCGCCAGCAGCCACGGGACTAGCGGGAGCCAAACAAATGAGCAGTTCTTC	CASSHGTSGSQTNEQFF
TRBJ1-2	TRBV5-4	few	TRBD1	TGTGCCAGCAGCTTGGCCCACCGGACAGGGGAATATGGCTACACCTTC	CASSLAHRTGEYGYTF